Described below is a single T cell receptor (beta chain) sequence and its context. This entry belongs to a study of blood T cell repertoires in COVID-19. Looking at the study overall: Spain, Italy and the United States supplied samples that represented acute and convalescent COVID-19.

The trim removed 3 bases at V and 3 bases at J, leaving 5 bases unmatched. The CDR3 is 14 amino acids. Germline-derived CDR1 and CDR2 are GTSNPN and SVGIG (reference sequence). Per the original methods: Amplification with reference gene primers provided the estimates of nucleated cell counts. Clones were read by immunoSEQ multiplex PCR, and TCRdb kept only the in-frame ones, dropping some. For V, J and clone size, that table is used; D and trimming come from the DNA. The sample records some 270,000 clones, approximately 89% being singletons. The chain recombines TRBV30 with TRBJ2-7; TRBD1 agrees at 10 bases. The TCR was taken from a woman aged 40 to 49 who had recovered from COVID-19. Sequencing input: peripheral blood. In DNA form, the CDR3 reads TGTGCCTGGAGGCCCGGGACAGGGGACTACGAGCAGTACTTC. This encodes CAWRPGTGDYEQYF.